This T cell receptor (beta chain) was sequenced during a study of regulatory T cells in long-lasting Graves disease. Study as a whole: Freshly diagnosed Graves' patients had used antithyroid drugs for under 3 months.

The time point denotes: newly diagnosed GD, antithyroid drugs for less than 3 months. The authors made the TCR library using RNA they extracted from PBMCs. From each patient, 8 to 10 milliliters of peripheral blood was drawn and collected into an EDTA anticoagulant tube. Arm-PCR of CDR3 regions with iRepertoire HTBI primers generated TCR beta libraries. TCRdb recomputed calls from the multiplex PCR reads with MiXCR, one row per CDR3 protein. Of hundreds of thousands of distinct CDR3 sequences listed, around 15% are singletons. The study, taken as a whole, reports: Reduced TCR diversity was observed in persistent Graves' patients versus newly diagnosed patients.

Comment on this clonotype: Its antigen is undetermined.

The CDR3 is 13 amino acids. CDR1 and CDR2 (germline): SQVTM, ANQGSEA. Trimming cost V 8 bases and J 5 bases; bases outside gene matches: 4. The chain has TRBV29-1 and TRBJ2-5, with 14 bases fitting TRBD2. The input for sequencing was peripheral blood mononuclear cells (PBMCs), taken at new diagnosis, from a patient treated with antithyroid drugs. This TCR was sampled from a female donor with Graves disease. The CDR3, as DNA: TGCAGCCACCGGACTAGCGGGGGGGAGACCCAGTACTTC. Its protein is CSHRTSGGETQYF.